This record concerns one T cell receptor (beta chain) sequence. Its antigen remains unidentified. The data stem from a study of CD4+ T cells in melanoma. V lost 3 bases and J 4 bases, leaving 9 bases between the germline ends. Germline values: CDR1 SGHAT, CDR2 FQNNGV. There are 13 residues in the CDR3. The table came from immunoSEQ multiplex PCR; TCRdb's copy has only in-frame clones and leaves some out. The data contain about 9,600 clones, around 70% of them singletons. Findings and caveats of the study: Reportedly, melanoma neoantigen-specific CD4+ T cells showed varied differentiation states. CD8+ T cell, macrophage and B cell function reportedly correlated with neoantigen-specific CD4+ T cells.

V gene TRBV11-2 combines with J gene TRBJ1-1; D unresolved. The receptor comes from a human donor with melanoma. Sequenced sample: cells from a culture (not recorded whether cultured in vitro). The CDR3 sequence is CASSLMGGTEAFF. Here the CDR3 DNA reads TGTGCCAGCAGCTTGATGGGCGGCACTGAAGCTTTCTTT.